This TCR beta chain was found in a study of T-cell memory formation after mild COVID-19. Turning to the study itself: Largely, TCR clusters stayed within a single donor. Findings and caveats of the study: The authors did not confirm SARS-CoV-2 specificity of second-wave clones peaking day 37. Clones that shrank (day 15 to 85) were balanced CD4/CD8, whereas later expanders leaned CD4+.

The CDR3 is 16 residues long. V shed 5 bases, J shed 2 bases, and the junction held 8 bases outside the gene matches. A 5'RACE reaction primed in the constant segment made cDNA libraries of TCR alpha and TCR beta, and these carried sample barcodes and UMIs. MiXCR, applied by TCRdb to the 5' RACE reads, yields one record per CDR3 protein. The table has approximately 150,000 distinct CDR3 sequences, 15% to 20% seen once; the top ten hold 2% to 2.5%. There are a few counts of this clonotype. Its antigen is currently unknown. Sequenced input: PBMCs or a T cell subset sorted from them (not recorded which). This TCR came from an adult woman who had mild COVID-19 (a few samples of this study predate the infection). Cell type and time point are not known. The chain is built from TRBV12-3 or TRBV12-4 and TRBJ2-3; 9 nucleotides match TRBD2. DNA of the CDR3: TGTGCCAGCAGTACGAGACTAGCGGAGCTCACAGATACGCAGTATTTT. It specifies CASSTRLAELTDTQYF.